The rows below give T cell receptor beta chains drawn from one sample of a study of a mutant IDH1 vaccine in newly diagnosed glioma. Using immunoSEQ multiplex PCR, the repertoire was profiled, and TCRdb retains in-frame clones only, with some absent. The sample has fewer than 65,000 clones, roughly 80% seen once. Sequenced here: PBMCs, sampled from a glioma patient treated with radiotherapy, temozolomide or both. The receptor source for this set is a woman aged 40 to 50 with glioma. The CDR3 runs from the conserved cysteine through the conserved F or W. Each record gives: D gene, J gene, clone size, V gene, CDR3 protein, CDR3 DNA. A D gene is named only where the DNA matches it firmly. Expanded clones are given a class, and other clones once, few, many or no size at all.

>TRBD2|TRBJ2-7|NA|TRBV19
CASSIGLAGGLYEQYF
TGTGCCAGTAGTATAGGTCTTGCGGGGGGCCTTTACGAGCAGTACTTC
>NA|TRBJ2-1|NA|TRBV30
CAWNPSGIEQFF
TGTGCCTGGAACCCTTCGGGGATTGAGCAGTTCTTC
>NA|TRBJ2-3|NA|TRBV5-1
CASSLGLSNTDTQYF
TGCGCCAGCAGCTTGGGACTAAGCAATACAGATACGCAGTATTTT
>NA|TRBJ2-5|NA|TRBV30
CAWSGQPETQYF
TGTGCCTGGAGTGGACAGCCAGAGACCCAGTACTTC
>NA|TRBJ1-1|NA|TRBV6-1
CASSEAGGPGTEAFF
TGTGCCAGCAGTGAAGCCGGAGGCCCGGGGACTGAAGCTTTCTTT
>NA|TRBJ1-6|NA|TRBV29-1
CSVRTDNSPLHF
TGCAGCGTTAGGACAGATAATTCACCCCTCCACTTT
>NA|TRBJ1-5|NA|TRBV4-1
CASSLSLNQPQHF
TGCGCCAGCAGCCTAAGTCTCAATCAGCCCCAGCATTTT
>TRBD1|TRBJ2-1|NA|TRBV25-1
CASSDWGGTGEEQFF
TGTGCCAGCAGTGATTGGGGTGGGACAGGGGAAGAGCAGTTCTTC
>NA|TRBJ2-5|once|TRBV10-2
CASSELLLASAQETQYF
TGCGCCAGCAGTGAGTTATTACTAGCCTCGGCGCAAGAGACCCAGTACTTC
>NA|TRBJ1-1|NA|TRBV19
CASSIPGMNTEAFF
TGTGCCAGTAGTATCCCGGGCATGAACACTGAAGCTTTCTTT
>NA|TRBJ2-3|NA|TRBV6-6
CASRNQISSTDTQYF
TGTGCCAGCAGGAACCAGATTTCTAGCACAGATACGCAGTATTTT
>NA|TRBJ1-5|NA|TRBV19
CASSIGGVSNQPQHF
TGTGCCAGTAGTATCGGGGGGGTGAGCAATCAGCCCCAGCATTTT
>NA|TRBJ1-6|NA|TRBV6-5
CASSPQTLGNSPLHF
TGTGCCAGCAGCCCTCAGACCCTAGGGAATTCACCCCTCCACTTT
>NA|TRBJ2-1|NA|TRBV30
CACQRGVGLIGAGTEQFF
TGTGCCTGTCAACGTGGGGTGGGCCTCATCGGGGCCGGCACTGAGCAGTTCTTC
>TRBD2|TRBJ2-7|NA|TRBV4-3
CASSHAAGGRLEQYF
TGCGCCAGCAGCCACGCAGCGGGGGGACGTTTGGAGCAGTACTTC
>TRBD1|TRBJ1-4|NA|TRBV12-5
CASGLGGAEEKLFF
TGTGCTAGTGGCCTAGGGGGCGCGGAGGAAAAACTGTTTTTT
>NA|TRBJ1-1|NA|TRBV7-8
CASAHGGGGTEAFF
TGTGCCAGCGCCCACGGCGGGGGAGGCACTGAAGCTTTCTTT
>NA|TRBJ1-2|NA|TRBV25-1
CASSLWGGSGYTF
TGTGCCAGCAGCTTATGGGGGGGGAGTGGCTACACCTTC
>NA|TRBJ2-2|NA|TRBV5-4
CASSLIDFLNTGELFF
TGTGCCAGCAGCTTGATCGATTTCCTGAACACCGGGGAGCTGTTTTTT
>NA|TRBJ2-5|NA|TRBV5-1
CASSLLGGPETQYF
TGCGCCAGCAGCTTGCTTGGGGGGCCAGAGACCCAGTACTTC
>NA|TRBJ1-4|NA|TRBV10-3
CAISFDGNEKLFF
TGTGCCATCAGCTTTGACGGTAATGAAAAACTGTTTTTT
>NA|TRBJ2-2|NA|TRBV10-3
CAISPLGSGANTGELFF
TGTGCCATCAGCCCTTTAGGTAGCGGTGCGAACACCGGGGAGCTGTTTTTT
>TRBD1|TRBJ1-1|NA|TRBV13
CATQGAMDTEAFF
TGTGCCACACAGGGGGCTATGGACACTGAAGCTTTCTTT
>NA|TRBJ1-1|NA|TRBV2
CASTETRAGMNTEAFF
TGTGCCAGCACGGAAACTCGGGCTGGAATGAACACTGAAGCTTTCTTT
>TRBD1|TRBJ1-6|NA|TRBV19
CASSKDRGRPPLHF
TGTGCCAGTAGTAAGGACAGGGGTAGGCCACCCCTCCACTTT
>NA|TRBJ1-3|few|TRBV19
CATRGVSSGNTIYF
TGTGCTACCCGAGGGGTAAGCTCTGGAAACACCATATATTTT
>TRBD1|TRBJ2-1|NA|TRBV9
CASSVAWAGGGNEQFF
TGTGCCAGCAGCGTAGCTTGGGCAGGGGGCGGCAATGAGCAGTTCTTC
>NA|TRBJ1-4|once|TRBV6-5
CASSSTATNEKLFF
TGTGCCAGCAGTTCGACGGCAACTAATGAAAAACTGTTTTTT
>NA|TRBJ2-1|NA|TRBV7-9
CASSLRRDEQFF
TGTGCCAGCAGCTTACGTAGGGATGAGCAGTTCTTC
>NA|TRBJ2-7|NA|TRBV5-1
CASSYQGSHEQYF
TGCGCCAGCAGCTACCAGGGGTCTCACGAGCAGTACTTC
>NA|TRBJ1-2|NA|TRBV6-1
CASSDPGLHGYTF
TGTGCCAGCAGTGATCCGGGTCTTCATGGCTACACCTTC
>NA|TRBJ1-5|NA|TRBV6-4
CASRTRNGKREPQHF
TGTGCCAGCAGGACCCGAAACGGCAAGAGGGAGCCCCAGCATTTT
>TRBD1|TRBJ2-5|NA|TRBV19
CASSIGGTGLETQYF
TGTGCCAGTAGTATAGGCGGGACAGGGCTCGAGACCCAGTACTTC
>NA|TRBJ2-7|NA|TRBV9
CASSVGAHHYEQYF
TGTGCCAGCAGCGTGGGGGCCCACCACTACGAGCAGTACTTC
>TRBD1|TRBJ2-6|NA|TRBV6-5
CASGQGSSGANVLTF
TGTGCCAGCGGACAGGGGAGCTCTGGGGCCAACGTCCTGACTTTC
>TRBD1|TRBJ1-2|NA|TRBV2
CAGTGRDGYTF
TGTGCCGGGACAGGGAGGGATGGCTACACCTTC
>NA|TRBJ1-1|few|TRBV29-1
CSGIPQGLGTEAFF
TGCAGCGGAATACCCCAGGGCCTGGGCACTGAAGCTTTCTTT
>NA|TRBJ1-2|NA|TRBV9
CASSVGGSPQGYTF
TGTGCCAGCAGCGTAGGGGGCAGCCCCCAGGGCTACACCTTC
>NA|TRBJ2-7|NA|TRBV6-4
CASSEEDGYEQYF
TGTGCCAGCAGTGAGGAGGACGGCTACGAGCAGTACTTC
>NA|TRBJ2-5|NA|TRBV7-2
CASSVRTATGETQYF
TGTGCCAGCAGCGTTCGGACCGCAACCGGTGAGACCCAGTACTTC
>NA|TRBJ1-2|NA|TRBV10-3
CAISETAVANYGYTF
TGTGCCATCAGTGAAACAGCAGTAGCTAACTATGGCTACACCTTC
>NA|TRBJ2-2|NA|TRBV6-6
CASKRTRNTGELFF
TGTGCCAGCAAAAGGACACGGAACACCGGGGAGCTGTTTTTT
>NA|TRBJ1-1|NA|TRBV30
CAWRRTLNTEAFF
TGTGCCTGGAGAAGGACATTGAACACTGAAGCTTTCTTT